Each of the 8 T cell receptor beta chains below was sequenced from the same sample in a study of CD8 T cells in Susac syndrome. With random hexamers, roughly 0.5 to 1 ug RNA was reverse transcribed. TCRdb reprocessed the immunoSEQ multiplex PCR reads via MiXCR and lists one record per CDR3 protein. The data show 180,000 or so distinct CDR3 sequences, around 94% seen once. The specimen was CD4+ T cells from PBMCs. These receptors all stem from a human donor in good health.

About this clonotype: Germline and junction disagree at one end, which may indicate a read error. In nucleotides, the CDR3 is TGCAGCGCTACAAGGAAACCCTACGAGCAGTACTTC. Translated, it gives CSATRKPYEQYF. The chain links TRBV20-1 to TRBJ2-7; unclear D gene. This CDR3 has 12 amino acids. The germline V gene encodes CDR1 DFQATT and CDR2 SNEGSKA (reference sequence).

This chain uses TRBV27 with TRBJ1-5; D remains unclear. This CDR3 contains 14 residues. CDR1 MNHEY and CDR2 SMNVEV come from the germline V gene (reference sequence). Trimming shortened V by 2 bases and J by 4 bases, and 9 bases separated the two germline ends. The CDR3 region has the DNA TGTGCCAGCAGTTTAATCCAGGAAAATCAGCCCCAGCATTTT. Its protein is CASSLIQENQPQHF.

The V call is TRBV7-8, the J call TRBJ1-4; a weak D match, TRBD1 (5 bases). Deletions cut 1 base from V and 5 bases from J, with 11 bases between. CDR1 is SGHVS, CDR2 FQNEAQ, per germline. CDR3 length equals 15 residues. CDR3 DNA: TGTGCCAGCAGCTTAGACGGGACCGCAAATGAAAAACTGTTTTTT. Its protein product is CASSLDGTANEKLFF.

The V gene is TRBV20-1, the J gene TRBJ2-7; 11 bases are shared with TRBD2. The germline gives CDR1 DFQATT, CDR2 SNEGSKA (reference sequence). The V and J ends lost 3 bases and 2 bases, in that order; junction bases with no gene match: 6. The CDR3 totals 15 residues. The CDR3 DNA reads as TGCAGTGCTAGTTTTAGCGGGGGGGCCCCCTACGAGCAGTACTTC. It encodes CSASFSGGAPYEQYF.

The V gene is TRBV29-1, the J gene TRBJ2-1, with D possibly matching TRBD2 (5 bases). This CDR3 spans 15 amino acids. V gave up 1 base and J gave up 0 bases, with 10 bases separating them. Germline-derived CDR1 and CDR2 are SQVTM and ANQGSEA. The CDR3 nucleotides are TGCAGCGTTGAAGTGAGGGCTAGCTCCTACAATGAGCAGTTCTTC. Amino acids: CSVEVRASSYNEQFF.

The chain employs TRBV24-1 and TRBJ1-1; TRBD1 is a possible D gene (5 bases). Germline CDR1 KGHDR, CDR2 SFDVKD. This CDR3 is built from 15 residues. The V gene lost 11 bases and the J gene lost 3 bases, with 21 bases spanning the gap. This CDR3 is CASVSAGPTDTEAFF. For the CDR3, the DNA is TGTGCCAGCGTGTCGGCAGGGCCGACGGACACTGAAGCTTTCTTT.

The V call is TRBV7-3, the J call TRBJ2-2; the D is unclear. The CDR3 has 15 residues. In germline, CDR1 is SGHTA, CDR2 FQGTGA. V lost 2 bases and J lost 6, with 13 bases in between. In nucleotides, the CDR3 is TGTGCCAGCAGCTTAGGGTTAGCCGGCTCCGGGGAGCTGTTTTTT. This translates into CASSLGLAGSGELFF.

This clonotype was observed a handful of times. DNA of the CDR3: TGCAGTGCTCTCCGACTGGAGGAGACCCAGTACTTC. As protein: CSALRLEETQYF. The gene calls are TRBV20-1 and TRBJ2-5, with unresolved D. Germline V gene lookup returns CDR1 DFQATT and CDR2 SNEGSKA (reference sequence). The CDR3 runs 12 residues. The germline V and J ends were trimmed by 5 bases and 5 bases, with 12 bases remaining between them.